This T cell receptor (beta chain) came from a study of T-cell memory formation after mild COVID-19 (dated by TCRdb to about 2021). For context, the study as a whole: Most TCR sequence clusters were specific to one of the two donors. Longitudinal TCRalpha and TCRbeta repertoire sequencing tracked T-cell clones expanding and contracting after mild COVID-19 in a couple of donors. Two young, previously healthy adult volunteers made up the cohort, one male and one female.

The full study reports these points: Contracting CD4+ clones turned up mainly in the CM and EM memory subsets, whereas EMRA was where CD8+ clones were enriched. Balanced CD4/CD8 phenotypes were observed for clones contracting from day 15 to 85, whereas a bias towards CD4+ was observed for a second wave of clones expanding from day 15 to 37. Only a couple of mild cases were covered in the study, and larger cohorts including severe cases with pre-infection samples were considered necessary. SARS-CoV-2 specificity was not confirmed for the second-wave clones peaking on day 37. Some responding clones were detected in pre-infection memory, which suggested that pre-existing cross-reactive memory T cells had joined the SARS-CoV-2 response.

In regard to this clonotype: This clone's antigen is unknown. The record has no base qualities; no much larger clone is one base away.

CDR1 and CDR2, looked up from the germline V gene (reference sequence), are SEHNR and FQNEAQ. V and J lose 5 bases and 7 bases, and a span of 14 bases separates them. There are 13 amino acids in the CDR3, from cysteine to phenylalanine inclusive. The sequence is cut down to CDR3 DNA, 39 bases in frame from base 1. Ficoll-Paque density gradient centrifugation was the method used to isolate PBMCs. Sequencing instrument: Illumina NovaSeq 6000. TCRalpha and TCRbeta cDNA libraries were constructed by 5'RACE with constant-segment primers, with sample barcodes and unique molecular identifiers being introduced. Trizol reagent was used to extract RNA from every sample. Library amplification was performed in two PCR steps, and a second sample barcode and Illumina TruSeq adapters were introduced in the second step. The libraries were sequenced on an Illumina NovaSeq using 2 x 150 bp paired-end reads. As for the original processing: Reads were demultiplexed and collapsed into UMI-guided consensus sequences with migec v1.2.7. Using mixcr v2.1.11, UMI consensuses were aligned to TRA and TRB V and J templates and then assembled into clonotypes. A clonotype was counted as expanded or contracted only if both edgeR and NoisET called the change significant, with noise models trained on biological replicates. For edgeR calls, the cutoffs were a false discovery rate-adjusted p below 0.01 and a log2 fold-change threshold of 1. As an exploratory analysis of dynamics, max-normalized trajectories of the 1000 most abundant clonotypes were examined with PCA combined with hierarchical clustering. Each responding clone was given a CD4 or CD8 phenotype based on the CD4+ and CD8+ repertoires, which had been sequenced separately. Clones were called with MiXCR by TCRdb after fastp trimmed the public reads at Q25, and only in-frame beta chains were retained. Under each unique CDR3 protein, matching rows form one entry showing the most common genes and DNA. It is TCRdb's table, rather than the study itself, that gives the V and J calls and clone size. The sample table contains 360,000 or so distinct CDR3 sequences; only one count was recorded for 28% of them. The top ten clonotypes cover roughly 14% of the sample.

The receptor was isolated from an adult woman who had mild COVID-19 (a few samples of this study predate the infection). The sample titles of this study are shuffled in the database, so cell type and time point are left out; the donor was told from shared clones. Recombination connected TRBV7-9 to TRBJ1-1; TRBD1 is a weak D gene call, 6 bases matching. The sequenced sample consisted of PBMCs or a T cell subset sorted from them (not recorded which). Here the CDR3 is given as CASSPPGQSEAFF. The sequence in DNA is TGTGCCAGCAGCCCACCAGGACAGAGTGAAGCTTTCTTT.